Listed here are 5 T cell receptor beta chains from one sample, sequenced in a study of OX40 agonist ivuxolimab in advanced cancers. The library was obtained by the immunoSEQ multiplex PCR assay. TCRdb took over this immuneACCESS table, retaining in-frame rearrangements with V and J assigned. Such tables are incomplete; in checked studies, under half of the missing clones stem from an unresolved V gene, and the remainder is unexplained. Within this sample are 78,000 or so clones, with 90% to 95% of them counted one time only. About 0.45% of the sample is taken by the ten largest. The sequencing here drew on CD4+ or CD8+ T cells sorted from blood, taken in a trial of the OX40 agonist ivuxolimab. The receptors shown here come from an adult with an advanced solid tumor such as melanoma, head and neck, liver or kidney cancer.

This chain connects TRBV27 to TRBJ2-5; the D call may be TRBD1 or TRBD2 (5 bases each). Germline V CDR1 and CDR2: MNHEY, SMNVEV (reference sequence). The CDR3 has 14 residues. V gave up 3 bases and J gave up 4 bases, with 12 bases separating them. The chain's CDR3 is CASSFVRDAETQYF. DNA for the CDR3: TGTGCCAGCAGTTTCGTCAGGGACGCAGAGACCCAGTACTTC.

The chain links TRBV6-5 to TRBJ2-7; TRBD2 matches 12 bases. V gave up 2 bases and J gave up 4 bases; unmatched junction bases: 6. CDR3 length equals 16 residues. Germline lookup yields CDR1 MNHEY and CDR2 SVGAGI. The CDR3 sequence: CASSYLRTSGIYEQYF. CDR3 in DNA: TGTGCCAGCAGTTACCTTAGGACTAGCGGGATTTACGAGCAGTACTTC.

The chain is built from TRBV19 and TRBJ1-3, with TRBD1 matching 10 bases. The V gene end was trimmed by 5 bases and the J gene end by 2 bases; junction bases not matched to a gene: 15. CDR1 LNHDA and CDR2 SQIVND come from the germline V gene (reference sequence). The CDR3 contains 19 residues. The CDR3 loop is CASSQSWVTGGKTGNTIYF. The CDR3 DNA reads as TGTGCCAGTAGTCAATCTTGGGTGACAGGGGGCAAGACTGGAAACACCATATATTTT.

V gene TRBV12-5 combines with J gene TRBJ1-1, with 10 nucleotides matching TRBD1. CDR1 and CDR2 from the germline V gene are LGHNT and FRNRAP. With 4 bases clipped from V and 8 bases from J, the junction kept 7 bases outside the gene matches. The CDR3 length is 14 residues. The CDR3 DNA is TGTGCTAGTGGTTACGACAGGGGGCAGGCGGAAGCTTTCTTT. Protein product: CASGYDRGQAEAFF.

The rearrangement links TRBV7-6 to TRBJ1-1, with a weak D call TRBD1 (6 bases). Between the trimmed V and J ends, which lost 5 bases and 5 bases, there was a span of 15 bases. The germline CDR1 and CDR2 sequences are SGHVS and FNYEAQ. The CDR3 consists of 14 residues. The CDR3 region has the DNA TGTGCCAGCAGCCCACGGACAGCGGAAACTGAAGCTTTCTTT. This sequence encodes CASSPRTAETEAFF.